These 9 T cell receptor beta chains came from one sample sequenced in a study of sequential checkpoint blockade in melanoma. Method: immunoSEQ multiplex PCR; TCRdb's copy keeps in-frame clones and lacks some. There are 35,000 to 40,000 clones in the sample; more than 80% occur only once, and less than 15% lies in the top ten. Stated treatment: randomized to nivolumab then ipilimumab (arm A) or the reverse (arm B). The sample consisted of CD8+ T cells sorted from blood (inferred from file names), taken from a patient given nivolumab and ipilimumab in sequence. These receptors were collected from a human donor with melanoma.

The chain recombines TRBV5-1 with TRBJ2-7, with TRBD1 identical over 8 bases. The CDR3 runs 13 residues. Looked up from germline, CDR1 is SGHRS and CDR2 is YFSETQ. Losses at the gene ends were 3 bases for V and 7 bases for J; bases not matched to a gene: 6. CDR3 amino acids: CASSWGTGKEQYF. In DNA, the CDR3 is TGCGCCAGCAGCTGGGGGACAGGAAAAGAGCAGTACTTC.

This chain joins TRBV7-9 and TRBJ1-1; TRBD1 is a possible D gene (6 bases). Germline V gene lookup returns CDR1 SEHNR and CDR2 FQNEAQ (reference sequence). The CDR3 loop spans 16 amino acids. V lost 1 base to trimming and J lost 0 bases, with 12 bases between them. CDR3 in amino acids: CASSLVRTVLNTEAFF. Written as DNA, the CDR3 is TGTGCCAGCAGCTTAGTAAGGACAGTGCTGAACACTGAAGCTTTCTTT.

The chain is built from TRBV30 and TRBJ2-2, with no clear D. This CDR3 contains 13 residues. V lost 7 bases and J lost 4, with 13 bases in between. Germline V gives CDR1 GTSNPN, CDR2 SVGIG (reference sequence). The CDR3 loop is CAFPDSVTGELFF. The CDR3 DNA is TGTGCCTTCCCCGACTCGGTCACCGGGGAGCTGTTTTTT.

CDR3 sequence: CASSSRWARLEQYF. CDR3 DNA: TGTGCCAGCAGTTCAAGGTGGGCCCGTCTCGAGCAGTACTTC. The V gene is TRBV28, the J gene TRBJ2-7, with D unclear. V lost 4 bases and J lost 6, with 16 bases in between. Germline CDR1 MDHEN, CDR2 SYDVKM. The CDR3 runs 14 residues.

The V call is TRBV19, the J call TRBJ2-1; TRBD2 matches at 7 bases. The trim removed 7 bases at V and 5 bases at J, leaving 2 bases unmatched. CDR1 is LNHDA, CDR2 SQIVND, per germline (reference sequence). CDR3 length: 12 residues. The CDR3 DNA reads as TGTGCCAGTACCAGCGGGAACAATGAGCAGTTCTTC. As protein: CASTSGNNEQFF.

This chain uses TRBV9 with TRBJ1-1; no reliable D call. V lost 0 bases to trimming and J lost 2 bases, with 14 bases between them. From germline, CDR1 is SGDLS and CDR2 YYNGEE. This CDR3 has 16 amino acids. CDR3 in amino acids: CASSVEAREANTEAFF. Here the CDR3 DNA reads TGTGCCAGCAGCGTAGAAGCGAGAGAAGCTAACACTGAAGCTTTCTTT.

The V and J genes are TRBV30 and TRBJ2-1; D gene unclear. Per germline, CDR1 GTSNPN and CDR2 SVGIG (reference sequence). Trimming removed 0 bases from V and 8 bases from J, with 11 bases in between. The CDR3 is 13 residues long. Here the CDR3 DNA reads TGTGCCTGGAGTGTGGGTTTCGGGTATGAGCAGTTCTTC. It codes for CAWSVGFGYEQFF.

This rearrangement joins TRBV7-9 to TRBJ2-3; D is possibly TRBD2 (6 bases). The CDR3 spans 14 residues. Between the trimmed V and J ends, which lost 0 bases and 4 bases, there was a span of 8 bases. The V gene's germline CDR1 is SEHNR and CDR2 FQNEAQ (reference sequence). CDR3 DNA sequence: TGTGCCAGCAGCTTAGCCTTAGCGGCAGATACGCAGTATTTT. Residues: CASSLALAADTQYF.

This chain links TRBV19 with TRBJ1-2; TRBD1 agrees at 9 bases. The V segment lost 0 bases and the J segment 6 bases; nucleotides outside the gene matches: 8. CDR1 and CDR2 from the germline V gene are LNHDA and SQIVND (reference sequence). This CDR3 spans 16 amino acids. The CDR3 here is CASSIETTGGRDGYTF. CDR3 nucleotides: TGTGCCAGTAGTATAGAAACGACAGGGGGACGGGATGGCTACACCTTC.